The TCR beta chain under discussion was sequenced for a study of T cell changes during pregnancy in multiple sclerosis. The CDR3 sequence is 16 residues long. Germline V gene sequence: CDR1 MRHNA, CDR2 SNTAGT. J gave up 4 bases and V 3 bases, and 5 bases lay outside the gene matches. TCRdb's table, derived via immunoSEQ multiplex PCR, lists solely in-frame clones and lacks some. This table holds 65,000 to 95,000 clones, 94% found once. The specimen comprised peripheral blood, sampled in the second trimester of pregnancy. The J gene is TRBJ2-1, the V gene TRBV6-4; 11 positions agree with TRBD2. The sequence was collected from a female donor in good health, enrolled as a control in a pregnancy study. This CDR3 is CASSEKGLADYNEQFF. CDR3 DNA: TGTGCCAGCAGTGAAAAGGGACTAGCGGATTACAATGAGCAGTTCTTC.